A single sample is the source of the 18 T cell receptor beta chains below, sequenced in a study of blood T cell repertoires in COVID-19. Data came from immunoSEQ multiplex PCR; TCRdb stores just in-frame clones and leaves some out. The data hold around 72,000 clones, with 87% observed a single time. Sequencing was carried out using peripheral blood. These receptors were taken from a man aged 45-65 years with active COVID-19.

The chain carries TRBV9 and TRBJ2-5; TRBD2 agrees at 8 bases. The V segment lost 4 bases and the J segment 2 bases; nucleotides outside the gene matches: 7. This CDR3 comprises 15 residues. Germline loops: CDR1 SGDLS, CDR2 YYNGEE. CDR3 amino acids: CASSTSGRVQETQYF. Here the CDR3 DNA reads TGTGCCAGCAGCACCTCCGGGAGGGTGCAAGAGACCCAGTACTTC.

CDR3 DNA: TGTGCCAGCAGCTTTGGGCGAGAGACCCAGTACTTC. It yields the protein CASSFGRETQYF. The chain has TRBV5-6 and TRBJ2-5; no reliable D call. The CDR3 runs 12 residues. Germline CDR1 reads SGHDT; CDR2 reads YYEEEE. V shed 2 bases and J shed 4 bases, with 6 bases lying between them.

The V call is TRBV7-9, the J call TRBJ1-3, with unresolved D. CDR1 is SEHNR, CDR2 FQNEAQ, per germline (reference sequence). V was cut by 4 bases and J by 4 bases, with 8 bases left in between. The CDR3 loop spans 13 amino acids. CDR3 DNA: TGTGCCAGCAGCTCCTCGGAGGGAAACACCATATATTTT. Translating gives CASSSSEGNTIYF.

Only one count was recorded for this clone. CDR3 in amino acids: CASSLASGRGGNRAGELFF. The CDR3 DNA sequence: TGTGCCAGCAGCTTGGCTAGTGGCCGGGGGGGAAATCGGGCCGGGGAGCTGTTTTTT. This rearrangement joins TRBV5-4 to TRBJ2-2; 8 positions agree with TRBD2. Per germline, CDR1 SGHNT and CDR2 YYREEE (reference sequence). The CDR3 has 19 residues. The V segment lost 0 bases and the J segment 6 bases; nucleotides outside the gene matches: 16.

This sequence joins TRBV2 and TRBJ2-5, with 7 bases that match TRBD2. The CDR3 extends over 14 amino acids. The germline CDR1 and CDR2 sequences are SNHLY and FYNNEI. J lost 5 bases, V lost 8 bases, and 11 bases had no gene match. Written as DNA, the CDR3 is TGTGCCAGCGGGATGGGGGGGGACCGGGAGACCCAGTACTTC. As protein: CASGMGGDRETQYF. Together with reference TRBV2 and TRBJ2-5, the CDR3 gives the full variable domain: EPEVTQTPSHQVTQMGQEVILRCVPISNHLYFYWYRQILGQKVEFLVSFYNNEISEKSEIFDDQFSVERPDGSNFTLKIRSTKLEDSAMYFCASGMGGDRETQYFGPGTRLLVL.

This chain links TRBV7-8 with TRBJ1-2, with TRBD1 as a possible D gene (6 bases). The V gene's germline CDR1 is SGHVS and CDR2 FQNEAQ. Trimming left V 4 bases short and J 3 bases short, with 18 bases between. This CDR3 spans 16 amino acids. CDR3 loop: CASSSTGTTTHYGYTF. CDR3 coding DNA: TGTGCCAGCAGCTCCACCGGGACAACAACACACTATGGCTACACCTTC.

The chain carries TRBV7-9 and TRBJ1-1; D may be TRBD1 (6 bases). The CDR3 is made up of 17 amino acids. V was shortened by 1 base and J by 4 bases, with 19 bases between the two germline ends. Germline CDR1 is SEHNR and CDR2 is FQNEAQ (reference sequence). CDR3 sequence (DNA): TGTGCCAGCAGCTTAGACTTCGCACAGGGCACCCTCACTGAAGCTTTCTTT. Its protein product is CASSLDFAQGTLTEAFF.

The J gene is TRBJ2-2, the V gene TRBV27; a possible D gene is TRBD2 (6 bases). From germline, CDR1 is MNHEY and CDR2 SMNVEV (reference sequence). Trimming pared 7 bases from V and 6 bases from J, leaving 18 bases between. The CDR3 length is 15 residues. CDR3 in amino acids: CASTPVRGFPGELFF. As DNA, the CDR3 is TGTGCCAGCACCCCCGTGCGGGGCTTTCCCGGGGAGCTGTTTTTT.

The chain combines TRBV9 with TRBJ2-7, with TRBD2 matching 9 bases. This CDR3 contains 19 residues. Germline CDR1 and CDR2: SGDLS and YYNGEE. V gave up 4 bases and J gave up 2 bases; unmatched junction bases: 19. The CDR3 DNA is TGTGCCAGCAGCCCCCGTCCTCCCAATGTGGCGGGGGGGCCCTACGAGCAGTACTTC. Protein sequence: CASSPRPPNVAGGPYEQYF.

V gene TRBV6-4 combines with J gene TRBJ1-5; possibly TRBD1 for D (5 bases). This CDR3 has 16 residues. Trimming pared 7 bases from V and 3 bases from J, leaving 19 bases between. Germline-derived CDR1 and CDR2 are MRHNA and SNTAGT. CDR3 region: CASIEGRSRLNQPQHF. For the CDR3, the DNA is TGTGCCAGCATAGAGGGGAGGTCACGACTCAATCAGCCCCAGCATTTT.

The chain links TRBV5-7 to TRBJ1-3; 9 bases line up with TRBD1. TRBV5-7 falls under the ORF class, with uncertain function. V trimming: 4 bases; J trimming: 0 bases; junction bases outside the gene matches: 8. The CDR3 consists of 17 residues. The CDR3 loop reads CASSLHRGLHSGNTIYF. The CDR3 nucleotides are TGTGCCAGCAGCCTACACAGGGGGCTTCACTCTGGAAACACCATATATTTT.

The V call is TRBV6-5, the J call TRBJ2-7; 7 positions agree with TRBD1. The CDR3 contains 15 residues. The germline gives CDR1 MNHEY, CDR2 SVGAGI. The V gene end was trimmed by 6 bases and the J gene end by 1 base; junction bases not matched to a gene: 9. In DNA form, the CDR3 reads TGTGCCAGCAGCACCATCCGGGACAGATCCTACGAGCAGTACTTC. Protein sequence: CASSTIRDRSYEQYF.

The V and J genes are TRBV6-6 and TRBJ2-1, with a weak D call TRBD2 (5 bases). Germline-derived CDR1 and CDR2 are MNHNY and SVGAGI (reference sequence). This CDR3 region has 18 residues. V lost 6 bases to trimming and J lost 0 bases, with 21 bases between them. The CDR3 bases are TGTGCCAGCAGCCGAACTCCTAAAAACCGGGGCTCCTACAATGAGCAGTTCTTC. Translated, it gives CASSRTPKNRGSYNEQFF.

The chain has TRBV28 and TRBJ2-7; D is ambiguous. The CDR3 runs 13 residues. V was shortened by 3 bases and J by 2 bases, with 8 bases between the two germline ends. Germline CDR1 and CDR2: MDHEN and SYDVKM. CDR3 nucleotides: TGTGCCAGCAGTTTGCGGCCCCCCTACGAGCAGTACTTC. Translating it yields CASSLRPPYEQYF.

CDR3 protein: CASSGSKDRGGTDTQYF. The CDR3 DNA reads as TGTGCCAGCAGTGGTTCTAAGGACAGGGGGGGGACAGATACGCAGTATTTT. The V call is TRBV25-1, the J call TRBJ2-3; 10 bases match TRBD1. The CDR3 covers 17 residues. Looked up from germline, CDR1 is MGHDK and CDR2 is SYGVNS. V gave up 4 bases and J gave up 3 bases; unmatched junction bases: 10. Full variable domain (rest looked up from reference TRBV25-1 and TRBJ2-3): EADIYQTPRYLVIGTGKKITLECSQTMGHDKMYWYQQDPGMELHLIHYSYGVNSTEKGDLSSESTVSRIRTEHFPLTLESARPSHTSQYLCASSGSKDRGGTDTQYFGPGTRLTVL.

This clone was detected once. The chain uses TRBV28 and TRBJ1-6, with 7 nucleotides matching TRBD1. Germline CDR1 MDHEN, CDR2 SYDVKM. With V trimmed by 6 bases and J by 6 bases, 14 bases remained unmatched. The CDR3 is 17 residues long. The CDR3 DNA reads TGTGCCAGCAGCGGCCGGGCCAGGACAGGAGCTAATTCACCCCTCCACTTT. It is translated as CASSGRARTGANSPLHF.

The CDR3 reads CASSQDQTGVFGYTF. In DNA, the CDR3 is TGCGCCAGCAGCCAAGATCAGACAGGGGTGTTTGGCTACACCTTC. The gene calls are TRBV4-1 and TRBJ1-2; 8 nucleotides align to TRBD1. CDR1 is MGHRA and CDR2 is YSYEKL in the germline V gene. V trimming: 0 bases; J trimming: 7 bases; junction bases outside the gene matches: 7. The CDR3 contains 15 residues.

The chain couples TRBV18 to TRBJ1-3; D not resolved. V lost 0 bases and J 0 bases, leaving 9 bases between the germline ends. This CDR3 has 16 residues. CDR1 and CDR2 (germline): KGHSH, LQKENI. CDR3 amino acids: CASSPPPRSSGNTIYF. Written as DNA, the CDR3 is TGTGCCAGCTCACCACCGCCGCGGAGCTCTGGAAACACCATATATTTT.